The 14 T cell receptor beta chains listed next were all sequenced from one sample in a study of prognosis after radiotherapy for stage I lung cancer. The genomic DNA TCR beta CDR3 region underwent two rounds of multiplex PCR. First-round PCR used primers specific to each TRBV and TRBJ gene. In TCRdb, the multiplex PCR reads were re-called with MiXCR into one record per CDR3 protein. The data contain roughly 20,000 distinct CDR3 sequences, around 40% of them seen just once; the ten biggest clones take up approximately 34%. The sample in question was PBMCs, obtained before or after stereotactic body radiation therapy (not recorded which). These receptors originate from a donor aged 50 or older with non-small cell lung cancer.

J is TRBJ1-5 and V is TRBV19; D gene uncertain. CDR1 is LNHDA, CDR2 SQIVND, per germline (reference sequence). V lost 5 bases, J lost 6 bases, and 11 bases lay in between. The CDR3 extends over 13 amino acids. CDR3 protein: CASSRTYSQPQHF. The CDR3 DNA sequence: TGTGCCAGTAGTCGTACTTACAGTCAGCCCCAGCATTTT. Based on the CDR3 plus reference TRBV19 and TRBJ1-5, the full variable domain is DGGITQSPKYLFRKEGQNVTLSCEQNLNHDAMYWYRQDPGQGLRLIYYSQIVNDFQKGDIAEGYSVSREKKESFPLTVTSAQKNPTAFYLCASSRTYSQPQHFGDGTRLSIL.

This clonotype has a count of ten or more. The chain carries TRBV9 and TRBJ2-3; perhaps D is TRBD1 or TRBD2 (6 bases each). Germline assignment: CDR1 SGDLS and CDR2 YYNGEE. The CDR3 totals 16 residues. Trimming shortened V by 0 bases and J by 4 bases, and 15 bases separated the two germline ends. The CDR3 sequence: CASSVAGGTRADTQYF. CDR3 bases: TGTGCCAGCAGCGTAGCAGGCGGGACAAGAGCAGATACGCAGTATTTT.

With respect to this clonotype: A read error is likely here: a far larger clone is one base away. This chain joins TRBV6-6 and TRBJ2-7, with 7 bases aligning to TRBD1. The CDR3 loop spans 14 amino acids. The germline CDR1 and CDR2 sequences are MNHNY and SVGAGI (reference sequence). CDR3 amino acids: CASSYSGQSYEHYF. CDR3 bases: TGTGCCAGCAGTTACTCGGGACAGTCCTACGAGCATTACTTC.

On this clonotype itself: This likely stems from a read error, as it lies one base from a far larger clone. The CDR3 nucleotides read TGTGCCAGCAGTGAAAAAGCGGGAGGGCCGAAGACCCAGTACTTC. It is translated as CASSEKAGGPKTQYF. V usage is TRBV6-4 and J usage is TRBJ2-5; TRBD2 matches at 10 bases. Germline V gene data show CDR1 as MRHNA and CDR2 as SNTAGT. V lost 3 bases, J lost 6 bases, and 7 bases stayed unmatched. The CDR3 has 15 residues.

A word on this clonotype: A read error may be the cause here, since a much bigger clone is one base away. The CDR3 region is CSASTSVGSMETQYF. CDR3 sequence (DNA): TGCAGTGCTAGTACCTCGGTAGGGAGTATGGAGACCCAGTACTTC. V is TRBV20-1 and J is TRBJ2-5, with a possible D match to TRBD2 (5 bases). Germline values: CDR1 DFQATT, CDR2 SNEGSKA (reference sequence). Trimming removed 3 bases at V and 5 bases at J, with 19 bases between. The CDR3 has 15 residues.

The rearrangement uses TRBV6-2 or TRBV6-3 and TRBJ2-1, with 11 bases matching TRBD2. Looked up from germline, CDR1 is MNHEY and CDR2 is SVGEGT. This CDR3 spans 17 amino acids. Trimming took 7 bases from V and 5 from J; bases not matched to a gene: 13. The CDR3 nucleotides read TGTGCCAGCATCCTTACCCGCAGGGGACTAGCGGACAATGAGCAGTTCTTC. As protein: CASILTRRGLADNEQFF.

This clonotype was observed many times. DNA of the CDR3: TGTGCCTGGAGTTCTAGCGACTCCTACGAGCAGTACTTC. Its protein is CAWSSSDSYEQYF. J is TRBJ2-7 and V is TRBV30; tentatively, D is TRBD2 (6 bases). Trimming cost V 2 bases and J 0 bases, with 8 bases left between them. CDR1 GTSNPN and CDR2 SVGIG come from the germline V gene (reference sequence). The CDR3 loop spans 13 amino acids.

This clonotype was picked up many times. The J gene is TRBJ2-2, the V gene TRBV9, with D hard to call. Trimming left V 3 bases short and J 6 bases short, with 9 bases between. Germline CDR1 reads SGDLS; CDR2 reads YYNGEE. This CDR3 contains 13 residues. In DNA, the CDR3 is TGTGCCAGCAGCGGGAGAGAGGCCGGGGAGCTGTTTTTT. It codes for CASSGREAGELFF.

For this clonotype: With a much larger clone just one base away, this may be a read error. The gene calls are TRBV6-2 or TRBV6-3 and TRBJ2-3; a possible D gene is TRBD1 (6 bases). The CDR3 loop spans 14 amino acids. The V and J ends lost 2 bases and 6 bases respectively, with 12 bases between them. In germline, CDR1 is MNHEY, CDR2 SVGEGT. The CDR3 sequence is CASSYGTPSDTQYF. DNA for the CDR3: TGTGCCAGCAGTTACGGGACACCGAGTGATACGCAGTATTTT.

This clonotype was counted many times. The chain uses TRBV9 and TRBJ2-3, with D possibly matching TRBD2 (5 bases). The CDR3 consists of 14 residues. The germline V gene has CDR1 SGDLS and CDR2 YYNGEE. V lost 0 bases to trimming and J lost 4 bases, with 9 bases between them. The CDR3 DNA sequence: TGTGCCAGCAGCGTAGGGAGGAGCTCAGATACGCAGTATTTT. This encodes CASSVGRSSDTQYF.

This chain links TRBV19 with TRBJ1-4; no reliable D call. Trimming took off 1 base at V and 6 bases at J, with 9 bases between the two ends. The CDR3 runs to 14 residues. Germline-derived CDR1 and CDR2 are LNHDA and SQIVND (reference sequence). In nucleotides, the CDR3 is TGTGCCAGTAGTATAGCTGGAAGGGATGAAAAACTGTTTTTT. This sequence encodes CASSIAGRDEKLFF.

This clonotype was recorded many times. The chain uses TRBV5-1 and TRBJ2-7; TRBD1 might be the D (5 bases). V lost 0 bases and J 4 bases, leaving 14 bases between the germline ends. CDR3 size: 15 residues. The germline V gene encodes CDR1 SGHRS and CDR2 YFSETQ. The chain's CDR3 is CASSLAKGVSYEQYF. The DNA of the CDR3 is TGCGCCAGCAGCTTGGCCAAAGGGGTATCGTACGAGCAGTACTTC.

This chain links TRBV12-3 or TRBV12-4 with TRBJ1-6; possibly TRBD1 for D (6 bases). Between the trimmed V and J ends, which lost 10 bases and 11 bases, there was a span of 21 bases. The CDR3 is made up of 14 amino acids. CDR3 DNA: TGTGCCATTCGGACAGTCGGGGGGATAGCACCCCTCCACTTT. This sequence encodes CAIRTVGGIAPLHF.

V and J are TRBV5-1 and TRBJ2-1; 10 positions match TRBD1. This CDR3 spans 16 amino acids. Germline-derived CDR1 and CDR2 are SGHRS and YFSETQ. Unmatched junction bases numbered 14, after V lost 6 bases and J lost 8 bases. CDR3 loop: CASTYTGTGVNYEQFF. The CDR3 region has the DNA TGCGCCAGCACCTATACCGGGACAGGGGTAAACTATGAGCAGTTCTTC. Full variable domain (rest looked up from reference TRBV5-1 and TRBJ2-1): KAGVTQTPRYLIKTRGQQVTLSCSPISGHRSVSWYQQTPGQGLQFLFEYFSETQRNKGNFPGRFSGRQFSNSRSEMNVSTLELGDSALYLCASTYTGTGVNYEQFFGPGTRLTVL.